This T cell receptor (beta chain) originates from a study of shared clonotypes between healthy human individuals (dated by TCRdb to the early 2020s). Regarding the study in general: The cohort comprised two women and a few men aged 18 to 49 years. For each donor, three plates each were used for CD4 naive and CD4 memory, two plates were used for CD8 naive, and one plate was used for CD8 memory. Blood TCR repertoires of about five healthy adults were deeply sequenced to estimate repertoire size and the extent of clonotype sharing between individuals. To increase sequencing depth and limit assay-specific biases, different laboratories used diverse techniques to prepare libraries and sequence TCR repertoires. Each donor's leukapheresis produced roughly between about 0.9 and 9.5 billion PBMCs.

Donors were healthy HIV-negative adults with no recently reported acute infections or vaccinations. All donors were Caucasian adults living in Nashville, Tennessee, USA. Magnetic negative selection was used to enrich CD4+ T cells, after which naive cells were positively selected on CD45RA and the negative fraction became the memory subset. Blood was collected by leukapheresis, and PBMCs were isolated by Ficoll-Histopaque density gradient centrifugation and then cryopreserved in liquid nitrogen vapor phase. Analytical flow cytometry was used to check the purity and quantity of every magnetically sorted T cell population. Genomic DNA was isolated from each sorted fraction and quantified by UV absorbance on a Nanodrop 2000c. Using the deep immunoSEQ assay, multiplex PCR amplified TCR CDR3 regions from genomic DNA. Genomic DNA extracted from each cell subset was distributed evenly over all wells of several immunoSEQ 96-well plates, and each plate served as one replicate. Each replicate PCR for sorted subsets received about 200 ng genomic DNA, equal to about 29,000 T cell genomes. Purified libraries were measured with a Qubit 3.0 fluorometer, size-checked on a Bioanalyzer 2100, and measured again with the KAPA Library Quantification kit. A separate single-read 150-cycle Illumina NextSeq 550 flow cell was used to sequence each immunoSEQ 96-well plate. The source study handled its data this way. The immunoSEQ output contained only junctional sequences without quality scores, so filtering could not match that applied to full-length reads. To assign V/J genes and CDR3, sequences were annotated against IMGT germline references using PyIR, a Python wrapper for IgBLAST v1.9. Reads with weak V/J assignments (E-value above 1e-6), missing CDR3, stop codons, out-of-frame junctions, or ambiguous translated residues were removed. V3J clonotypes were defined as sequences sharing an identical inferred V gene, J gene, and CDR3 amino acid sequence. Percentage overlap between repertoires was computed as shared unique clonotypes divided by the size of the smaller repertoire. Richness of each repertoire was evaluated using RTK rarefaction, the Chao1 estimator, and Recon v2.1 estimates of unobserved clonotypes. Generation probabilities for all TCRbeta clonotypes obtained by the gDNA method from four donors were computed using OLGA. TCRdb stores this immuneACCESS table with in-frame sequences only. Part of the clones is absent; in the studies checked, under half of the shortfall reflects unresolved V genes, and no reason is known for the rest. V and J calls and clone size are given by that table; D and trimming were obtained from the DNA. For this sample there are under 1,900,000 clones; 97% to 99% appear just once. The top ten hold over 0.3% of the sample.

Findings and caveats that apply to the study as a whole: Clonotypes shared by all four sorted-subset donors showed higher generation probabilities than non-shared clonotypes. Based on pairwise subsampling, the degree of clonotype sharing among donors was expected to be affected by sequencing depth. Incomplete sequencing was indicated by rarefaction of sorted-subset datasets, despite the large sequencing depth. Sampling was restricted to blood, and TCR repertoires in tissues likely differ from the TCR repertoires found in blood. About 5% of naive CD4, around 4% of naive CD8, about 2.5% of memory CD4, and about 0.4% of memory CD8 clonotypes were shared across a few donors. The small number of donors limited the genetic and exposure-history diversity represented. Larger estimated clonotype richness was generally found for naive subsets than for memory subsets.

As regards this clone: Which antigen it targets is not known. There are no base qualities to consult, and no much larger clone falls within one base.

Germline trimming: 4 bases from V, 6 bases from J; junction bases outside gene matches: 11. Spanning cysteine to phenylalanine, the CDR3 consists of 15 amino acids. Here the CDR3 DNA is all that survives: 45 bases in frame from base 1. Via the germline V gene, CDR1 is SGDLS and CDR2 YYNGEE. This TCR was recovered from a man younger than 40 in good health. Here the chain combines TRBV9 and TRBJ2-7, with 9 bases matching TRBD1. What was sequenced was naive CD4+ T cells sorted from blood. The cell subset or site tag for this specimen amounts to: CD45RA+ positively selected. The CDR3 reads CASSPGTGRATEQYF. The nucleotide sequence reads TGTGCCAGCAGCCCCGGGACAGGGCGCGCAACCGAGCAGTACTTC.